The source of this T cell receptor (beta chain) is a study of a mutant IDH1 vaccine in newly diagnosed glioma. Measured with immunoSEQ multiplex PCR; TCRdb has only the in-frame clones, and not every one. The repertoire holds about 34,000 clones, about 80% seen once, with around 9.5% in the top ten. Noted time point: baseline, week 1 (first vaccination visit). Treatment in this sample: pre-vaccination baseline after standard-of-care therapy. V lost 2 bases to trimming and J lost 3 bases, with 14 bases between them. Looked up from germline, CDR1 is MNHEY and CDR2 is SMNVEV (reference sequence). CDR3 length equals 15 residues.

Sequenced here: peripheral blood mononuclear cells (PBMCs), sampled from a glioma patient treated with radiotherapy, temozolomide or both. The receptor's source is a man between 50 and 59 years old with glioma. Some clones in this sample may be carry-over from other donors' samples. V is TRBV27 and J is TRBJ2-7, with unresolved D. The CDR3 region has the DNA TGTGCCAGCAGTTTAATAGGCAAAGTCGACTACGAGCAGTACTTC. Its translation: CASSLIGKVDYEQYF.